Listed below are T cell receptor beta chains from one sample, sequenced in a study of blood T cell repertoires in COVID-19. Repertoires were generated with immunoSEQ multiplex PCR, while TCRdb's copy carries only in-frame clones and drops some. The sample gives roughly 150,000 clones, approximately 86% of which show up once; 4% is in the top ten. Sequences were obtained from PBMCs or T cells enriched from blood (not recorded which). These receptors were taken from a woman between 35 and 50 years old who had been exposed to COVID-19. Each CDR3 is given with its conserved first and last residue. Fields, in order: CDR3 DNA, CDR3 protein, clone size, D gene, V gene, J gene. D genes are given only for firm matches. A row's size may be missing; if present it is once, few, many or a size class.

DNA: TGTGCCAGTAGTCGAGCAGGGGGCCTAAACACCGGGGAGCTGTTTTTT
CDR3: CASSRAGGLNTGELFF
size: NA
D: TRBD1
V: TRBV19
J: TRBJ2-2

DNA: TGCAGTGCTAGCGGGTTGACAGGCGCTTTCTTT
CDR3: CSASGLTGAFF
size: NA
D: NA
V: TRBV20-1
J: TRBJ1-1

DNA: TGCGCCAGCAGCTTCCGGGGTTGGCAAGAGACCCAGTACTTC
CDR3: CASSFRGWQETQYF
size: NA
D: NA
V: TRBV5-1
J: TRBJ2-5

DNA: TGTGCCAGCAGCTTAGTGGCGGATCAGCCCCAGCATTTT
CDR3: CASSLVADQPQHF
size: NA
D: NA
V: TRBV7-9
J: TRBJ1-5

DNA: TGTGCCAGCAGTCCGATTAACAGGGGGAGCTCCTACGAGCAGTACTTC
CDR3: CASSPINRGSSYEQYF
size: NA
D: TRBD1
V: TRBV27
J: TRBJ2-7

DNA: TGTGCCAGCAGGAGGACAGTGCCAGATACGCAGTATTTT
CDR3: CASRRTVPDTQYF
size: NA
D: NA
V: TRBV12-3/TRBV12-4
J: TRBJ2-3

DNA: TGCGCCAGCAGCCTTGGACTAGCGGGGGGACTAGCCAAAAACATTCAGTACTTC
CDR3: CASSLGLAGGLAKNIQYF
size: NA
D: TRBD2
V: TRBV4-1
J: TRBJ2-4

DNA: TGTGCCAGTAGGGAGGGAAGTACTGAAGCTTTCTTT
CDR3: CASREGSTEAFF
size: NA
D: NA
V: TRBV19
J: TRBJ1-1

DNA: TGTGCCAGCTCACCGTCGGTCGGGGGATCGCAGTACTTC
CDR3: CASSPSVGGSQYF
size: NA
D: NA
V: TRBV18
J: TRBJ2-7

DNA: TGTGCCAGCAGCGTAGGAGGCATGAACACTGAAGCTTTCTTT
CDR3: CASSVGGMNTEAFF
size: NA
D: NA
V: TRBV9
J: TRBJ1-1

DNA: TGTGCCAGCGCTCAGAGCAGGTACGAGCAGTACTTC
CDR3: CASAQSRYEQYF
size: NA
D: NA
V: TRBV3-1/TRBV3-2
J: TRBJ2-7

DNA: TGTGCCAGCTCACCTACACCGATCAGGAACACTGAAGCTTTCTTT
CDR3: CASSPTPIRNTEAFF
size: NA
D: NA
V: TRBV18
J: TRBJ1-1

DNA: TGCAGCGTTGATGGTGGGGGGGCCAGCCCAGAGACCCAGTACTTC
CDR3: CSVDGGGASPETQYF
size: NA
D: NA
V: TRBV29-1
J: TRBJ2-5

DNA: TGTGCCAGTACCCGTTTAGGACAGGGGATTAGCAATCAGCCCCAGCATTTT
CDR3: CASTRLGQGISNQPQHF
size: once
D: TRBD1
V: TRBV19
J: TRBJ1-5

DNA: TGCGCCAGCAGCCTACCTGGAGGCCTTGACTACGAGCAGTACTTC
CDR3: CASSLPGGLDYEQYF
size: NA
D: NA
V: TRBV4-3
J: TRBJ2-7

DNA: TGTGCCAGCAGTGACTCGGGGGGGGCCTACAATGAGCAGTTCTTC
CDR3: CASSDSGGAYNEQFF
size: NA
D: TRBD2
V: TRBV6-4
J: TRBJ2-1

DNA: TGTGCCAGTAATCCTTCCGGGACAGTCTACGAGCAGTACTTC
CDR3: CASNPSGTVYEQYF
size: NA
D: TRBD1
V: TRBV19
J: TRBJ2-7

DNA: TGTGCCAGCAGCTTAGTGTCCGGTAATTCACCCCTCCACTTT
CDR3: CASSLVSGNSPLHF
size: once
D: NA
V: TRBV7-8
J: TRBJ1-6

DNA: TGTGCCAGCGGGTTTAAGGAGCTCTATGGCTACACCTTC
CDR3: CASGFKELYGYTF
size: once
D: NA
V: TRBV6-5
J: TRBJ1-2

DNA: TGTGCCAGCAGCCCGGCCCAGGAAGTAGCTTTCTTT
CDR3: CASSPAQEVAFF
size: NA
D: NA
V: TRBV9
J: TRBJ1-1

DNA: TGTGCCAGCAGTGAAGCCCGAGGGGGCTGGGCTTTCTTT
CDR3: CASSEARGGWAFF
size: NA
D: TRBD1
V: TRBV6-1
J: TRBJ1-1

DNA: TGTGCCAGCAGTTACTCGAGGCAGCCCAATCAGCCCCAGCATTTT
CDR3: CASSYSRQPNQPQHF
size: NA
D: NA
V: TRBV6-5
J: TRBJ1-5

DNA: TGTGCCAGCAGCCAAAACCCGGTTCTAGCGGAATACAATGAGCAGTTCTTC
CDR3: CASSQNPVLAEYNEQFF
size: NA
D: TRBD2
V: TRBV3-1/TRBV3-2
J: TRBJ2-1

DNA: TGCAGCGCCGAAGGTTTGGGCAGAAACTATGGCTACACCTTC
CDR3: CSAEGLGRNYGYTF
size: once
D: NA
V: TRBV29-1
J: TRBJ1-2

DNA: TGTGCCAGCAGCCATGGGGCCGCGGCTGGAAACACCATATATTTT
CDR3: CASSHGAAAGNTIYF
size: NA
D: NA
V: TRBV6-5
J: TRBJ1-3

DNA: TGTGCCAGCAGCACAAATCAGCCCCAGCATTTT
CDR3: CASSTNQPQHF
size: NA
D: NA
V: TRBV28
J: TRBJ1-5

DNA: TGTGCCAGCAGCACCGGGACAGCTCCTCCCCACTACGAGCAGTACTTC
CDR3: CASSTGTAPPHYEQYF
size: few
D: TRBD1
V: TRBV7-2
J: TRBJ2-7

DNA: TGTGCCAGCAGTAGCGGACAGGGAGGTTATGGCTACACCTTC
CDR3: CASSSGQGGYGYTF
size: NA
D: TRBD1
V: TRBV28
J: TRBJ1-2

DNA: TGTGCCAGCAGCTTAGAGGGAGCGGGGGTCCGCCGAGAGACCCAGTACTTC
CDR3: CASSLEGAGVRRETQYF
size: NA
D: TRBD2
V: TRBV7-8
J: TRBJ2-5

DNA: TGTGCCAGTAGTATCCGGTTCGGTGAAAAACTGTTTTTT
CDR3: CASSIRFGEKLFF
size: NA
D: NA
V: TRBV19
J: TRBJ1-4

DNA: TGCGCCAGCAGTCGACGAGGGGACAGTAACCCAACTAATGAAAAACTGTTTTTT
CDR3: CASSRRGDSNPTNEKLFF
size: once
D: TRBD1
V: TRBV23-1
J: TRBJ1-4

DNA: TGTGCCAGCAGCAAGGGGCCGGCGGGAGAGGAAAAACTGTTTTTT
CDR3: CASSKGPAGEEKLFF
size: NA
D: NA
V: TRBV7-2
J: TRBJ1-4

DNA: TGTGCCAGTAGTATCTCGGGCAATCAGCCCCAGCATTTT
CDR3: CASSISGNQPQHF
size: NA
D: NA
V: TRBV19
J: TRBJ1-5

DNA: TGCGCCAGCAGCCATAGAACTAGCGGGGATTCTGATACGCAGTATTTT
CDR3: CASSHRTSGDSDTQYF
size: NA
D: TRBD2
V: TRBV4-1
J: TRBJ2-3

DNA: TGTGCCAGCAGTTTCTCAGGGGCAACTAATGAAAAACTGTTTTTT
CDR3: CASSFSGATNEKLFF
size: NA
D: NA
V: TRBV28
J: TRBJ1-4

DNA: TGTGCCAGCAGCCAAGATCTAGAGGCTTATGGCTACACCTTC
CDR3: CASSQDLEAYGYTF
size: once
D: NA
V: TRBV4-2
J: TRBJ1-2

DNA: TGCGCCAGCAGTGAAAAGGGGCACGGCACTGAAGCTTTCTTT
CDR3: CASSEKGHGTEAFF
size: NA
D: NA
V: TRBV10-2
J: TRBJ1-1

DNA: TGTGCCACCAGCAGAGATATCCAGGGCGGGACCCAGTACTTC
CDR3: CATSRDIQGGTQYF
size: NA
D: NA
V: TRBV15
J: TRBJ2-5

DNA: TGTGCCAGCAGCTTTTCGACAGGGGGCGAGGCGGCTTTCTTT
CDR3: CASSFSTGGEAAFF
size: NA
D: TRBD1
V: TRBV7-9
J: TRBJ1-1

DNA: TGTGCCAGTAAAACATTCTTACGAGGGAGCCCACAATCACCCCTCCACTTT
CDR3: CASKTFLRGSPQSPLHF
size: NA
D: NA
V: TRBV19
J: TRBJ1-6

DNA: TGTGCCAGTAGTAGTCGTGGCAGACTAGCGGGGCCAGATACGCAGTATTTT
CDR3: CASSSRGRLAGPDTQYF
size: NA
D: TRBD2
V: TRBV19
J: TRBJ2-3

DNA: TGCGCCAGCAGCCGGGATGGTCTAAGCAATCAGCCCCAGCATTTT
CDR3: CASSRDGLSNQPQHF
size: NA
D: NA
V: TRBV5-1
J: TRBJ1-5

DNA: TGTGCCAGCAGCTTACGGGACAGGCGTAGCGAGCAGTACTTC
CDR3: CASSLRDRRSEQYF
size: NA
D: TRBD1
V: TRBV11-2
J: TRBJ2-7

DNA: TGTGCCAGTAGTTCACCCAGCGGTGACTCCTACAATGAGCAGTTCTTC
CDR3: CASSSPSGDSYNEQFF
size: NA
D: NA
V: TRBV19
J: TRBJ2-1

DNA: TGTGCCAGCAGCTTAAGGGGACTAGCGGGCAGCTCCTACAATGAGCAGTTCTTC
CDR3: CASSLRGLAGSSYNEQFF
size: NA
D: TRBD2
V: TRBV7-9
J: TRBJ2-1

DNA: TGTGCCAGCAGTACCTCCGGGACTAGCGATGAGCAGTTCTTC
CDR3: CASSTSGTSDEQFF
size: NA
D: TRBD2
V: TRBV6-5
J: TRBJ2-1

DNA: TGTGCCAGCAGCTCCCATAGCGGGGGGGTTTCCTACGAGCAGTACTTC
CDR3: CASSSHSGGVSYEQYF
size: NA
D: TRBD2
V: TRBV9
J: TRBJ2-7

DNA: TGCGCCAGCAGTGTAGACAGGGGCAATCAGCCCCAGCATTTT
CDR3: CASSVDRGNQPQHF
size: once
D: TRBD1
V: TRBV10-2
J: TRBJ1-5

DNA: TGTGCCAGCAGCTTTCCCGCAGATACGCAGTATTTT
CDR3: CASSFPADTQYF
size: once
D: NA
V: TRBV7-2
J: TRBJ2-3

DNA: TGTGCCAGTAGTCAGCGGGACTTACGTTCGGGGGGTCGCTATGGCTACACCTTC
CDR3: CASSQRDLRSGGRYGYTF
size: NA
D: NA
V: TRBV19
J: TRBJ1-2

DNA: TGTGCCAGCAGTGACAGGGGTGGAGGAAACACCATATATTTT
CDR3: CASSDRGGGNTIYF
size: NA
D: NA
V: TRBV6-1
J: TRBJ1-3

DNA: TGTGCCAGCAGCCCAGGGACTTCCGCGGATACGCAGTATTTT
CDR3: CASSPGTSADTQYF
size: NA
D: NA
V: TRBV7-9
J: TRBJ2-3

DNA: TGTGCCAGCAGCTCTAGGGGGACAGGGACCCCAGAGACCCAGTACTTC
CDR3: CASSSRGTGTPETQYF
size: NA
D: TRBD1
V: TRBV9
J: TRBJ2-5

DNA: TGTGCCAGCAGCCCCCAGGGAGATACGCAGTATTTT
CDR3: CASSPQGDTQYF
size: NA
D: NA
V: TRBV7-9
J: TRBJ2-3

DNA: TGTGCCAGCGGAGACCGGGAAAATCAGCCCCAGCATTTT
CDR3: CASGDRENQPQHF
size: NA
D: NA
V: TRBV6-5
J: TRBJ1-5